Shown below are 17 T cell receptor beta chains from a single sample sequenced in a study of patients and donors after allogeneic stem cell transplantation. One entry per CDR3 protein, called by TCRdb with MiXCR from the RT-PCR reads. The data hold about a million distinct CDR3 sequences, with 18% observed a single time. Sequences were obtained from blood, either unsorted or a sorted T cell fraction (not recorded which). These receptors were obtained from a human donor who was either an allogeneic HSCT recipient or a stem cell or donor lymphocyte infusion donor (not recorded which). It is not recorded whose cells these are; they may come from a transplant donor.

This clonotype was counted at least ten times. The rearrangement uses TRBV6-5 and TRBJ2-2, with D maybe TRBD1 (6 bases). The V gene lost 0 bases and the J gene lost 6 bases, with 14 bases spanning the gap. Germline V gene sequence: CDR1 MNHEY, CDR2 SVGAGI. The CDR3 has 16 amino acids. The CDR3 sequence: CASSYSPSWTAGELFF. The CDR3 nucleotides are TGTGCCAGCAGTTACTCCCCGTCTTGGACAGCCGGGGAGCTGTTTTTT.

The V and J genes are TRBV5-1 and TRBJ1-4, with D unresolved. CDR3 length: 15 residues. V was cut by 2 bases and J by 2 bases, with 10 bases left in between. Germline V gene data show CDR1 as SGHRS and CDR2 as YFSETQ. The CDR3 DNA follows: TGCGCCAGCAGCTTACGTGGGGAGACTAATGAAAAACTGTTTTTT. Translation: CASSLRGETNEKLFF.

This clonotype has more than one count but fewer than ten. The genes are TRBV5-1 and TRBJ2-7; tentatively, D is TRBD1 or TRBD2 (5 bases each). Trimming removed 0 bases from V and 4 bases from J, with 14 bases in between. The CDR3 is made up of 15 amino acids. CDR1 and CDR2 from the germline V gene are SGHRS and YFSETQ. The CDR3 is CASSLVTGQLYEQYF. DNA for the CDR3: TGCGCCAGCAGCTTGGTGACGGGGCAGCTATACGAGCAGTACTTC.

There are a few counts of this clonotype. The V and J genes are TRBV12-3 or TRBV12-4 and TRBJ2-3; perhaps TRBD2 as D (5 bases). V was shortened by 3 bases and J by 6 bases, with 7 bases between the two germline ends. This CDR3 contains 12 residues. This CDR3 is CASSFGLDTQYF. The CDR3 coding sequence is TGTGCCAGCAGTTTTGGACTTGATACGCAGTATTTT.

This clonotype was recorded a few times. The V and J genes are TRBV19 and TRBJ1-5, with 12 bases matching TRBD1. CDR3 size: 14 residues. The J segment lost 3 bases and the V segment lost 9 bases, leaving 3 bases of the junction unmatched. CDR1 and CDR2 from the germline V gene are LNHDA and SQIVND (reference sequence). Here the CDR3 DNA reads TGTGCCAGAGGGACAGGGGGCTACAATCAGCCCCAGCATTTT. Translation: CARGTGGYNQPQHF.

This chain joins TRBV5-6 and TRBJ2-1, with 10 nucleotides matching TRBD2. The V gene's germline CDR1 is SGHDT and CDR2 YYEEEE. V shed 0 bases, J shed 4 bases, and the junction held 4 bases outside the gene matches. This CDR3 contains 16 residues. This CDR3 is CASSLASGGRYNEQFF. CDR3 coding DNA: TGTGCCAGCAGCTTGGCTAGCGGGGGCCGTTACAATGAGCAGTTCTTC.

The table lists this clonotype with many counts. The genes are TRBV29-1 and TRBJ1-5; D is perhaps TRBD1 (6 bases). Germline V gene lookup returns CDR1 SQVTM and CDR2 ANQGSEA. Between the trimmed V and J ends, which lost 6 bases and 4 bases, there was a span of 13 bases. The CDR3 runs to 13 residues. The CDR3 nucleotides are TGCAGCGTCAAACAGGGAGCAAATCAGCCCCAGCATTTT. It codes for CSVKQGANQPQHF.

This clonotype has just a few counts. The genes are TRBV5-4 and TRBJ2-2, with TRBD1 identical over 11 bases. The V segment lost 4 bases and the J segment 9 bases; nucleotides outside the gene matches: 5. Germline V lookup: CDR1 SGHNT, CDR2 YYREEE (reference sequence). The CDR3 has 14 residues. This CDR3 reads CASSLRDRGRELFF. DNA of the CDR3: TGTGCCAGCAGCCTCCGGGACAGGGGGAGGGAGCTGTTTTTT.

This clonotype was detected a few times. The J gene is TRBJ2-3, the V gene TRBV12-3 or TRBV12-4; 7 bases line up with TRBD2. V shed 6 bases, J shed 8 bases, and the junction held 5 bases outside the gene matches. This CDR3 is built from 12 residues. CDR3 residues: CASSPGLGTQYF. CDR3 DNA sequence: TGTGCCAGCAGCCCAGGACTAGGTACGCAGTATTTT.

There are a few counts of this clonotype. This chain connects TRBV12-3 or TRBV12-4 to TRBJ2-3; no reliable D call. This CDR3 comprises 14 residues. Trimming cost V 7 bases and J 2 bases, with 13 bases left between them. The CDR3 here is CASTPFSPTDTQYF. The CDR3 DNA sequence: TGTGCCAGCACCCCCTTCAGCCCCACAGATACGCAGTATTTT.

The V gene is TRBV5-1, the J gene TRBJ2-1; a possible D gene is TRBD2 (5 bases). The CDR3 spans 15 residues. The V end was cut by 2 bases, the J end by 7 bases, with 16 bases between. From germline, CDR1 is SGHRS and CDR2 YFSETQ. CDR3 sequence (DNA): TGCGCCAGCAGCTTATCAGTCGGGGTTAGTAATGAGCAGTTCTTC. Protein: CASSLSVGVSNEQFF.

This clonotype came up a few times. The chain recombines TRBV3-1 with TRBJ2-3; TRBD2 agrees at 11 bases. The V gene's germline CDR1 is LGHDT and CDR2 YNNKEL (reference sequence). V lost 0 bases to trimming and J lost 3 bases; unmatched junction nucleotides: 2. This CDR3 contains 16 residues. The DNA for the CDR3 is TGTGCCAGCAGCCAAGATGTAGCGGGAGGGACAGATACGCAGTATTTT. Amino acid sequence: CASSQDVAGGTDTQYF.

In its sample, this clonotype was seen a few times. This rearrangement joins TRBV12-3 or TRBV12-4 to TRBJ2-7; possibly TRBD1 for D (5 bases). V gave up 5 bases and J gave up 0 bases, with 17 bases separating them. There are 16 residues in the CDR3. DNA for the CDR3: TGTGCCAGCAGTGGAGACCCGACAGCCCCCTCCTACGAGCAGTACTTC. Its protein product is CASSGDPTAPSYEQYF.

The V and J genes are TRBV6-1 and TRBJ1-3; a weak D match, TRBD1 (5 bases). The CDR3 is made up of 15 amino acids. Trimming left V 6 bases short and J 3 bases short, with 15 bases between. CDR1 is MNHNS and CDR2 is SASEGT in the germline V gene. CDR3 loop: CASRTQGGLGNTIYF. The CDR3 DNA is TGTGCCAGCAGGACCCAGGGAGGGCTTGGAAACACCATATATTTT.

This clonotype was counted ten times or more. The chain joins TRBV27 to TRBJ1-1; no clear D. The germline V gene has CDR1 MNHEY and CDR2 SMNVEV (reference sequence). The V end was cut by 6 bases, the J end by 6 bases, with 17 bases between. The CDR3 runs to 14 residues. The CDR3, as DNA: TGTGCCAGCAGGGACCTCACACCGGCCGCTGAAGCTTTCTTT. It encodes CASRDLTPAAEAFF.

The genes are TRBV12-3 or TRBV12-4 and TRBJ1-1, with D maybe TRBD1 (5 bases). V lost 3 bases and J 8 bases, leaving 16 bases between the germline ends. CDR3 length equals 14 residues. CDR3 in amino acids: CASSFGGVPGEAFF. The CDR3 nucleotides are TGTGCCAGCAGTTTCGGGGGGGTGCCAGGGGAAGCTTTCTTT.

The V gene is TRBV11-1, the J gene TRBJ2-4; maybe TRBD1 (6 bases). In germline, CDR1 is SGHAT, CDR2 FQDESV (reference sequence). This CDR3 spans 15 amino acids. Trimming stripped 5 bases from V and 7 bases from J, with 18 bases between. Here the CDR3 reads CASSPGDTPGNIQYF. Written as DNA, the CDR3 is TGTGCCAGCAGCCCCGGGGACACCCCTGGGAACATTCAGTACTTC.